This TCR beta chain was documented in a study of T cell responses to AZD1222 COVID-19 vaccine. Study-level findings and limits: Just 5 or 6 AZD1222 recipients tested seropositive at baseline. Repertoires were obtained solely post-peak T cell response.

Clones were read by immunoSEQ multiplex PCR, and TCRdb kept only the in-frame ones, dropping some. The repertoire includes about 150,000 clones, 90% of them detected once, and about 19% sits in the top ten. Germline V gene data show CDR1 as LNHDA and CDR2 as SQIVND (reference sequence). V lost 5 bases, J lost 8 bases, and 28 bases stayed unmatched. The CDR3 sequence is 20 residues long. Worth noting for this clone: Antigen specificity is unknown.

This chain uses TRBV19 with TRBJ2-3, with 7 bases identical to TRBD1. This clonotype was obtained from an adult in good health. Material: peripheral blood, obtained on day 0 of AZD1222 vaccination. CDR3 sequence reads: CASSVGMGQRQRVYGFTQYF. The CDR3 DNA follows: TGTGCCAGTAGTGTGGGAATGGGACAGAGACAACGAGTATACGGGTTTACGCAGTATTTT.